This is a list of T cell receptor beta chains from one sample in a study of blood T cell repertoires in COVID-19. TCRdb's copy holds only in-frame clones and misses some; the assay was immunoSEQ multiplex PCR. The sample lists about 240,000 clones; around 87% were seen once. Material for sequencing was peripheral blood. These receptors originate from a man in his fifties or sixties who had recovered from COVID-19. CDR3s include the opening cysteine and the closing phenylalanine or tryptophan. The size field is filled for only some rows; it gives once, few, many or a size class.

V | size | CDR3
TRBV2 | . | CASSARGGLSSYNSPLHF
TRBV6-6 | . | CASSYPPRALYNEQFF
TRBV10-3 | . | CAISEDSNSNQPQHF
TRBV27 | . | CASSSLSRGGIKEAFF
TRBV6-5 | . | CASSYSEGARGNTIYF
TRBV3-1/TRBV3-2 | . | CASSQENLGVNYGYTF
TRBV5-1 | . | CASRRDRGVVEELFF
TRBV3-1/TRBV3-2 | . | CASSQVWRQGALNYGYTF
TRBV11-2 | . | CASSFGPRGETQYF
TRBV5-1 | . | CASKNQDISSNEQYF
TRBV20-1 | . | CSASRPEREDFF
TRBV4-1 | . | CASSHDSRIRADTQYF
TRBV6-5 | few | CASSLGGGSSNYGYTF
TRBV6-5 | once | CASRATGGGNTIYF
TRBV30 | . | CAWARGNTEAFF
TRBV3-1/TRBV3-2 | . | CASSLYSGGAKNIQYF
TRBV12-3/TRBV12-4 | . | CASRLTGREKLFF
TRBV5-1 | . | CASSPGTVGNTIYF
TRBV28 | . | CASWTSGGEQNTGELFF
TRBV18 | . | CASSSRQGGQETQYF
TRBV1 | . | CTRGLQDKGRRGANVLTF
TRBV15 | . | CATSRDGSQRGQPQHF
TRBV5-1 | few | CASSLARGGGRTDTQYF
TRBV4-2 | . | CASSQGRGKVGETQYF
TRBV30 | once | CAWSGTGEKLFF
TRBV12-5 | . | CASGSQAGGLFEQYF
TRBV19 | once | CASNSRDRGSPLHF
TRBV5-1 | . | CASSLLLAGGEQFF
TRBV7-9 | . | CASSLLQGPTSGYTF
TRBV10-1 | . | CASSEPSEAFF
TRBV7-8 | . | CASSPRQGATNTEAFF
TRBV9 | . | CASTPYLGTGNTGELFF
TRBV6-2/TRBV6-3 | . | CASSFDTGTSGGLHYEQYF
TRBV5-4 | . | CASSAGTSSHEQFF
TRBV5-1 | . | CASRPTGGGGANVLTF
TRBV18 | . | CASSPFRGANQPQHF
TRBV19 | . | CASTLSRQINQPQHF
TRBV30 | . | CAWSVQSPGTDTQYF